Listed below are T cell receptor beta chains from one sample, sequenced in a study of cytomegalovirus exposure and HLA in healthy donors. Sequenced by immunoSEQ multiplex PCR; TCRdb stores in-frame clones only, minus some. This sample contains roughly 62,000 clones. What was sequenced was PBMCs. The origin of the receptors is a woman under 30 in good health and CMV-seronegative. Both conserved end residues are part of each CDR3. D genes are given only for firm matches.

TRBJ2-2 TRBV4-2 NA TGTGCCAGCAGCCATCCCAGGGGCTCGAACACCGGGGAGCTGTTTTTT CASSHPRGSNTGELFF
TRBJ2-3 TRBV6-6 TRBD1 TGTGCCAGCAGACCGGGACAGGTGGGCACAGATACGCAGTATTTT CASRPGQVGTDTQYF
TRBJ1-5 TRBV15 NA TGTGCCACCAGCAGAGATCTCAATCAGCCCCAGCATTTT CATSRDLNQPQHF
TRBJ2-1 TRBV12-5 TRBD2 TGTGCTAGTGGTTTAGTTCTCTTAAGCGGGGGCTACAATGAGCAGTTCTTC CASGLVLLSGGYNEQFF
TRBJ2-7 TRBV18 TRBD1 TGTGCCAGCTCACCTACGGGACAGACGTCCTACGAGCAGTACTTC CASSPTGQTSYEQYF
TRBJ1-2 TRBV5-1 NA TGCGCCAGCAGCTTGGGGGGGGAAAACTATGGCTACACCTTC CASSLGGENYGYTF
TRBJ1-1 TRBV5-4 TRBD1 TGTGCCAGCAGCCGAGCGACAGGGGACACTGAAGCTTTCTTT CASSRATGDTEAFF
TRBJ1-1 TRBV5-6 TRBD1 TGTGCCAGCAGCTTAGGGACAGTTGGAGCTGAAGCTTTCTTT CASSLGTVGAEAFF
TRBJ1-2 TRBV29-1 TRBD1 TGCAGCGTTGACATCAGGGGGCTCTATGGCTACACCTTC CSVDIRGLYGYTF
TRBJ1-2 TRBV9 TRBD1 TGTGCCAGCAGCGTAGAGACAGGGATTATTCGCTACACCTTC CASSVETGIIRYTF
TRBJ2-7 TRBV7-9 TRBD2 TGTGCCAGCAGTCTAGCGGGGGGGACCTACGAGCAGTACTTC CASSLAGGTYEQYF
TRBJ1-2 TRBV6-1 TRBD1 TGTGCCAGCAGTGCGCCGGACAGGGGGGACTATGGCTACACCTTC CASSAPDRGDYGYTF
TRBJ2-3 TRBV4-1 TRBD2 TGCGCCAGCAGCCAAGGGACTAGCCCCACAGATACGCAGTATTTT CASSQGTSPTDTQYF
TRBJ1-2 TRBV29-1 NA TGCAGCGCACACACACAGGGCGACTATGGCTACACCTTC CSAHTQGDYGYTF
TRBJ2-5 TRBV6-5 TRBD2 TGTGCCAGCAGACCTGGCGGGGGGCAAGAGACCCAGTACTTC CASRPGGGQETQYF
TRBJ2-7 TRBV7-6 TRBD1 TGTGCCAGCAGCTTAGCGGGGACAGGCGGCTACGAGCAGTACTTC CASSLAGTGGYEQYF
TRBJ1-4 TRBV6-5 NA TGTGCCAGCAGCCCCTCTAATGAAAAACTGTTTTTT CASSPSNEKLFF
TRBJ1-5 TRBV27 NA TGTGCCAGCAAATTACTACTTAGCAATCAGCCCCAGCATTTT CASKLLLSNQPQHF
TRBJ2-6 TRBV6-1 NA TGTGCCAGCACCAGATTTAACTCTGGGGCCAACGTCCTGACTTTC CASTRFNSGANVLTF
TRBJ2-3 TRBV5-1 TRBD1 TGCGCCAGCAGCTTGTCACAGGGGCGGACAGATACGCAGTATTTT CASSLSQGRTDTQYF
TRBJ2-1 TRBV5-6 NA TGTGCCAGCAGCCCAACCTGGACAACCAATGAGCAGTTCTTC CASSPTWTTNEQFF
TRBJ2-7 TRBV4-1 TRBD1 TGCGCCAGCAGCCCTCAGGACAGGTCCTACGAGCAGTACTTC CASSPQDRSYEQYF
TRBJ1-2 TRBV30 NA TGTGCCTGGTCCGTGAACAGGGTAGGCTACACCTTC CAWSVNRVGYTF
TRBJ2-7 TRBV4-1 TRBD1 TGCGCCAGCAGCCAGACACCCGGACAGGGAACTCAAGCCTACGAGCAGTACTTC CASSQTPGQGTQAYEQYF
TRBJ2-6 TRBV5-1 NA TGCGCCAGCAGCTTGGCCCCCGCTGGGGCCAACGTCCTGACTTTC CASSLAPAGANVLTF
TRBJ1-1 TRBV18 NA TGTGCCAGCTCACCAGGGAGGGGCACTGAAGCTTTCTTT CASSPGRGTEAFF
TRBJ2-7 TRBV6-1 TRBD1 TGTGCCAGCAGTGATCAACCGGGACAGGCCTACGAGCAGTACTTC CASSDQPGQAYEQYF
TRBJ2-1 TRBV7-2 TRBD2 TGTGCCAGCAGCTTATTGGGGACTAGCGGGGGGTCCCCCTACAATGAGCAGTTCTTC CASSLLGTSGGSPYNEQFF
TRBJ2-7 TRBV6-1 TRBD2 TGTGCCAGCAGTGAAGCGCAAGGGTGGGGGGGCTACGAGCAGTACTTC CASSEAQGWGGYEQYF
TRBJ2-4 TRBV28 TRBD2 TGTGCCAGCAGTTTCGCGGGAGCAACCAAAAACATTCAGTACTTC CASSFAGATKNIQYF
TRBJ1-2 TRBV7-9 NA TGTGCCAGCAGCTTAGATGTGGAGCCTTATGGCTACACCTTC CASSLDVEPYGYTF
TRBJ2-7 TRBV4-1 TRBD2 TGCGCCAGCAGCCAAGTCCCTAGCGGGGGTGCCAGCGAGCAGTACTTC CASSQVPSGGASEQYF
TRBJ2-1 TRBV29-1 TRBD1 TGCAGCGTTGAGGGGATAACAGGGGGCGCGGATTTTGAGCAGTTCTTC CSVEGITGGADFEQFF
TRBJ1-3 TRBV28 NA TGTGCCAGCAGTTTAGGAGGGGCAGCTGGAAACACCATATATTTT CASSLGGAAGNTIYF
TRBJ1-1 TRBV25-1 NA TGTGCCAGCAGTGAATCAGTGACACCCCGGAACACTGAAGCTTTCTTT CASSESVTPRNTEAFF
TRBJ1-5 TRBV15 TRBD1 TGTGCCACCAGCAGGGGGACAGGGTTCCAGCCCCAGCATTTT CATSRGTGFQPQHF
TRBJ1-2 TRBV30 NA TGTGCCTGGAGTAGAGCAGGGGATTTTGGCTACACCTTC CAWSRAGDFGYTF
TRBJ1-1 TRBV7-2 TRBD1 TGTGCCAGCAGCCCCGGACAGGGTAGGGTTTTCTTT CASSPGQGRVFF